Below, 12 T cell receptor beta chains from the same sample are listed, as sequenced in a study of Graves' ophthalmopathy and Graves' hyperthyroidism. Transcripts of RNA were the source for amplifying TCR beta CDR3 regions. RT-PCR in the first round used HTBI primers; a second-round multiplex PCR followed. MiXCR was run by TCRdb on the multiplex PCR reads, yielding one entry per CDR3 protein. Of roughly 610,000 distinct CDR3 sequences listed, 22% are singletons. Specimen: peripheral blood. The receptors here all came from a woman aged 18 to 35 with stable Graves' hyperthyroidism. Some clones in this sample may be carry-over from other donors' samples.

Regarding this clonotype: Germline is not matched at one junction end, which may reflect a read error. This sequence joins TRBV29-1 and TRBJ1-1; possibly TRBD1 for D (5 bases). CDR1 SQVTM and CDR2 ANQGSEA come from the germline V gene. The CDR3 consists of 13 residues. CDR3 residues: CSVGVGGGTEAFF. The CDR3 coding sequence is TGCAGCGTCGGCGTGGGGGGAGGCACTGAGGCTTTCTTT.

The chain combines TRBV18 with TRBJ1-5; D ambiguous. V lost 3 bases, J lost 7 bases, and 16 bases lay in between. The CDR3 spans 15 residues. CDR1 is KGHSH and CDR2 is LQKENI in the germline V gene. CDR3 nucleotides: TGTGCCAGCTCACCGTATCGCTCTTTGTTCCAGCCCCAGCATTTT. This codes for CASSPYRSLFQPQHF.

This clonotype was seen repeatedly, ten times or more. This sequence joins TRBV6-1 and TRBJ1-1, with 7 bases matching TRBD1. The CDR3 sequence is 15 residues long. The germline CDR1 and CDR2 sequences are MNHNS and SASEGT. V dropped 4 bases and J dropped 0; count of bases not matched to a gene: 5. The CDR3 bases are TGTGCCAGCAGTGGCAACAGGGGTATGAACACTGAAGCTTTCTTT. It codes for CASSGNRGMNTEAFF.

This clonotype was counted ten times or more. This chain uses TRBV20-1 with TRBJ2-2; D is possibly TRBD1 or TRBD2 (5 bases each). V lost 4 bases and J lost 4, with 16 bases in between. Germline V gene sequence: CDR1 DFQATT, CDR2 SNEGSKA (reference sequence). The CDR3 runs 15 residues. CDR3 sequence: CSAMRGQWGTGELFF. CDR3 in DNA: TGCAGTGCTATGAGGGGTCAGTGGGGCACCGGGGAGCTGTTTTTT.

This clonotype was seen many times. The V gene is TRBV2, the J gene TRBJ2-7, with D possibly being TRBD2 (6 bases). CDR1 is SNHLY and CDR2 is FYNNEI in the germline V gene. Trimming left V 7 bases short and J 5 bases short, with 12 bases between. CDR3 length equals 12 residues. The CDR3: CASTEGNDEQYF. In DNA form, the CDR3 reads TGTGCCAGCACGGAGGGAAACGACGAGCAGTACTTC.

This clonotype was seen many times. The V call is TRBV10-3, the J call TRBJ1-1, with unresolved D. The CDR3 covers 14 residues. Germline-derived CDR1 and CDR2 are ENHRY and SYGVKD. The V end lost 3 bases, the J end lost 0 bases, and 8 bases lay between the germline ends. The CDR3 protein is CAISEEGVNTEAFF. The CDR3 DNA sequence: TGTGCCATCAGTGAAGAGGGAGTGAACACTGAAGCTTTCTTT.

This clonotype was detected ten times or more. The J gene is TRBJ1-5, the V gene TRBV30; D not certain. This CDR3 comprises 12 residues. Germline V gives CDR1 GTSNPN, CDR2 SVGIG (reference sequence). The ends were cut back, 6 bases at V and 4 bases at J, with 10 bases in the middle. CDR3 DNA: TGTGCCTGCTCACCGGGAAATCAGCCCCAGCATTTT. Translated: CACSPGNQPQHF.

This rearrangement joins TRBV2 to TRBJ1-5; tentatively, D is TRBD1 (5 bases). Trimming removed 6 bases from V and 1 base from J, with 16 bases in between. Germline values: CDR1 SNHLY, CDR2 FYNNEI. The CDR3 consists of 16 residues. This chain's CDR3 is CASRPSGGGSNQPQHF. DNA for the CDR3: TGTGCCAGCAGACCCTCGGGGGGAGGGAGCAATCAGCCCCAGCATTTT.

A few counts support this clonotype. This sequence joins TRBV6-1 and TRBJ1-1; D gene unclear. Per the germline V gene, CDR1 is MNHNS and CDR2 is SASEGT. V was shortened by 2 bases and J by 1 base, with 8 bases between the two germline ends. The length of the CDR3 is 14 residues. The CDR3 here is CASSEINWNTEAFF. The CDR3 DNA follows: TGTGCCAGCAGTGAAATTAACTGGAACACTGAAGCTTTCTTT.

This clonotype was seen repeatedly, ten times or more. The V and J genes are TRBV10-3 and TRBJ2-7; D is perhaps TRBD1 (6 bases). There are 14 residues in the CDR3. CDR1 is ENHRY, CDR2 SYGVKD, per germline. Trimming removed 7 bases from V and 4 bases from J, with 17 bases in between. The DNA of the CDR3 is TGTGCCATCAAGGACAGTCCAGATCTATACGAGCAGTACTTC. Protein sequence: CAIKDSPDLYEQYF.

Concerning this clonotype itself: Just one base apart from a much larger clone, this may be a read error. CDR3 DNA: TGTGCCAGCAGTGATGTAGGCTCCTACGAGCGGTACTTC. This gives the protein CASSDVGSYERYF. The chain uses TRBV13 and TRBJ2-7; D call uncertain. This CDR3 is built from 13 residues. The germline V gene has CDR1 PRHDT and CDR2 FYEKMQ (reference sequence). Based on the CDR3 plus reference TRBV13 and TRBJ2-7, the full variable domain is AAGVIQSPRHLIKEKRETATLKCYPIPRHDTVYWYQQGPGQDPQFLISFYEKMQSDKGSIPDRFSAQQFSDYHSELNMSSLELGDSALYFCASSDVGSYERYFGPGTRLTVT.

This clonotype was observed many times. CDR3 region: CASSLNGLNTEAFF. As DNA, the CDR3 is TGCGCCAGCAGCTTGAACGGATTGAACACTGAAGCTTTCTTT. The chain has TRBV5-1 and TRBJ1-1, with unresolved D. The V gene lost 1 base and the J gene lost 0 bases, with 7 bases spanning the gap. The CDR3 sequence is 14 residues long. Germline CDR1 and CDR2: SGHRS and YFSETQ.